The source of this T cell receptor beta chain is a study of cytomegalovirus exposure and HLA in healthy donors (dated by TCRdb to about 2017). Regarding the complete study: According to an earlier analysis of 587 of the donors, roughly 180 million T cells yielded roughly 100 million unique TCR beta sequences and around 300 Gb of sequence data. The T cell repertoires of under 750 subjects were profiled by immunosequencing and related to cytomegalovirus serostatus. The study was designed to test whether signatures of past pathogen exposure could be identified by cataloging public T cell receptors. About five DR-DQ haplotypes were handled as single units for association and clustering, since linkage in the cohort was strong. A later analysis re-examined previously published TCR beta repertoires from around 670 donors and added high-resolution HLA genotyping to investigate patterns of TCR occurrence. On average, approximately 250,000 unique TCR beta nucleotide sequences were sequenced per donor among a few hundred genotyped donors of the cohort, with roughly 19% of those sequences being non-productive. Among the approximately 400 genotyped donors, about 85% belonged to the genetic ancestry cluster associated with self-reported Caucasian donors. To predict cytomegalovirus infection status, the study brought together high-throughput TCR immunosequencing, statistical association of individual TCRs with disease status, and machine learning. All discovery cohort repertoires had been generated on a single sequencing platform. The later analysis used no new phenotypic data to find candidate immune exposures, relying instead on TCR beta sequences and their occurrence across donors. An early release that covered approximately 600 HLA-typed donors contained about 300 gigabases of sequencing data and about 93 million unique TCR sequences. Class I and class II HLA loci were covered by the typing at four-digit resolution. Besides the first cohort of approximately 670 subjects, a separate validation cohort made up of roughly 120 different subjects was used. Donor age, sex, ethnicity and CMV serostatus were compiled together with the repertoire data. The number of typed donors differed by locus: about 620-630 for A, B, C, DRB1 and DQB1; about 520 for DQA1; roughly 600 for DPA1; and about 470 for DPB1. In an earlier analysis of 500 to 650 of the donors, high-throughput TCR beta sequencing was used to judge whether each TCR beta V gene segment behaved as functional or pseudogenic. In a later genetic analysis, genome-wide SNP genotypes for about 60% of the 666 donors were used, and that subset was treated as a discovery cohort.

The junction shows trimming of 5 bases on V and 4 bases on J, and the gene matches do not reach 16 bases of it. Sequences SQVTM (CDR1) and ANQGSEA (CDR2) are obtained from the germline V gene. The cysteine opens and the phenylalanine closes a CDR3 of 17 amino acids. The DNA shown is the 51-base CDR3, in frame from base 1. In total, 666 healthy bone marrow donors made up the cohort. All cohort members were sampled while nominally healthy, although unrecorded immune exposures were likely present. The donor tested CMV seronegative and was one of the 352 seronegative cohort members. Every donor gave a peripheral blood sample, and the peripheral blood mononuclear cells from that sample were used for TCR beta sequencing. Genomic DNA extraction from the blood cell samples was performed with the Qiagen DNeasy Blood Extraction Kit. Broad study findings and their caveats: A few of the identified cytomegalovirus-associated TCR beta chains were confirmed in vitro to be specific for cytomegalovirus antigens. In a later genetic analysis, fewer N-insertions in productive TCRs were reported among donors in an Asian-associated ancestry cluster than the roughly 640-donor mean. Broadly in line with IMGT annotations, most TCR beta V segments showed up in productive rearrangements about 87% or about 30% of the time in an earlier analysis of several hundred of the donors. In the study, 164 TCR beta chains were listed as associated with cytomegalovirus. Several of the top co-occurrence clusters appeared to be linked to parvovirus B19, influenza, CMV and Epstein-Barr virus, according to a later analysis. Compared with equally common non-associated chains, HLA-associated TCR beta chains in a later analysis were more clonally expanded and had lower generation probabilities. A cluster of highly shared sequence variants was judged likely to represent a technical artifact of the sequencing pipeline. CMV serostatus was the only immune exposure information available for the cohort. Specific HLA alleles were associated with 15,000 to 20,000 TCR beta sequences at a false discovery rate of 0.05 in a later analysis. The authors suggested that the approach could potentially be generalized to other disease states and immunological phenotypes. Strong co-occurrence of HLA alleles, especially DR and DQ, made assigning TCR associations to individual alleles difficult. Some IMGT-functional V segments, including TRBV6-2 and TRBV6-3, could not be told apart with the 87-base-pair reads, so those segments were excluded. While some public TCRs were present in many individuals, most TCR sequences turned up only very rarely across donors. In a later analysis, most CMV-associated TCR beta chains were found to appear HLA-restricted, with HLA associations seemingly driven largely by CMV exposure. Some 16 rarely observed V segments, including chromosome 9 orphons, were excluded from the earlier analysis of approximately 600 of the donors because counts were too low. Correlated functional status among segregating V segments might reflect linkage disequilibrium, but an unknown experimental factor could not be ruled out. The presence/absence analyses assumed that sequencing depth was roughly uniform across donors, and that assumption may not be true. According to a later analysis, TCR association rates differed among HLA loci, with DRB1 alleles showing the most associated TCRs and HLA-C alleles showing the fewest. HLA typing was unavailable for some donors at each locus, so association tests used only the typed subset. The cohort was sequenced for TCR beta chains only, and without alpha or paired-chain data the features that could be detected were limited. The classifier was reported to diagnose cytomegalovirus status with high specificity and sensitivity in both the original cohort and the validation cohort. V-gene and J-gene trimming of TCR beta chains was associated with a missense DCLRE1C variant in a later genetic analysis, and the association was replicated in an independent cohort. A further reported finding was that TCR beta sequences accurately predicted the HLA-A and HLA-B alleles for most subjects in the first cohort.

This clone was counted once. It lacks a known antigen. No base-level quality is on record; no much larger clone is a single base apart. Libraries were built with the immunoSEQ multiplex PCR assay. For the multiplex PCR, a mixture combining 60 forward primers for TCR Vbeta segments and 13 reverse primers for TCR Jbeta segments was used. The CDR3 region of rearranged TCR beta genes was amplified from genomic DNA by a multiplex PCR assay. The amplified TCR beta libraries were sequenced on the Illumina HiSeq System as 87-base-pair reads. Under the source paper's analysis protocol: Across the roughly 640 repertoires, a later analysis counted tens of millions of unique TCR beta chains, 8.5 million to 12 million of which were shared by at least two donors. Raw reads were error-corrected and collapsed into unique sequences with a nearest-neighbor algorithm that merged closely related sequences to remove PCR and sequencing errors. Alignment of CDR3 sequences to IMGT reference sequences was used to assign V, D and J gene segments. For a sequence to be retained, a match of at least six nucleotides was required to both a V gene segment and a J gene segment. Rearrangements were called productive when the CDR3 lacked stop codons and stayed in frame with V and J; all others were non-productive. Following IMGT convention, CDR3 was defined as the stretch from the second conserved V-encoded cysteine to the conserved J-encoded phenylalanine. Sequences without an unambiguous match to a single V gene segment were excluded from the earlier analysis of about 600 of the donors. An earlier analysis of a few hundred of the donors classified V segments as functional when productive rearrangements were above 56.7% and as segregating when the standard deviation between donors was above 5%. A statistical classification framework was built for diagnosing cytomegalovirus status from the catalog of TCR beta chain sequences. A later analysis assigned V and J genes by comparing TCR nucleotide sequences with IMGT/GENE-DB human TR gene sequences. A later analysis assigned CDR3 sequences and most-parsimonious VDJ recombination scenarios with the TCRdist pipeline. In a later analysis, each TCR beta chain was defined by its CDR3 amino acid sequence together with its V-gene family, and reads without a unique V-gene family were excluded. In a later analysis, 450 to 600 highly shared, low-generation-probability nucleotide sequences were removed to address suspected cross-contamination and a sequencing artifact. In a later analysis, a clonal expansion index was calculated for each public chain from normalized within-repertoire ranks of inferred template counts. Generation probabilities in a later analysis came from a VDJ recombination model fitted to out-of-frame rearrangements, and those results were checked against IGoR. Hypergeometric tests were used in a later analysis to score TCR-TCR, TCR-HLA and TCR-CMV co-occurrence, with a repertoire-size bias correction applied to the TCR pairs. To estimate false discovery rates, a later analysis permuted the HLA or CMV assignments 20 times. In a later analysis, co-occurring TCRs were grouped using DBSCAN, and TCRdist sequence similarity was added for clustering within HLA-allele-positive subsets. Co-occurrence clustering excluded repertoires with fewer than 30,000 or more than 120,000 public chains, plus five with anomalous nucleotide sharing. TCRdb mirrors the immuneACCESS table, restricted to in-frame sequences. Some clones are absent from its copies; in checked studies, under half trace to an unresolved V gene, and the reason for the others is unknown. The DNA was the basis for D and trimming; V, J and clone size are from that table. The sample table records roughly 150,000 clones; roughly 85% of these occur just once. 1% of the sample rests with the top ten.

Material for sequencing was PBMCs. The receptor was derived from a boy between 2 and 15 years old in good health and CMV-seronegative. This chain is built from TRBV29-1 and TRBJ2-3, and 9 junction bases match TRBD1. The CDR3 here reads CSVPVETGGVRADTQYF. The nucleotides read TGCAGCGTTCCCGTAGAGACAGGGGGGGTTCGCGCAGATACGCAGTATTTT.